This TCR beta chain was identified in a study of neoadjuvant nivolumab and ipilimumab in lung cancer. With regard to this clone: Its antigen is not identified.

Sequencing was performed with immunoSEQ multiplex PCR; in TCRdb, only in-frame clones are kept and a portion is missing. The sample lists over 25,000 clones; 92% were seen once. General study results and limits: Higher pretherapy blood TCR richness went with higher resected-tumor richness. Compared with tumor-adjacent uninvolved lung, resected tumors showed greater richness and clonality.

The length of the CDR3 is 16 residues. The trim removed 5 bases at V and 10 bases at J, leaving 10 bases unmatched. Per germline, CDR1 SGHNT and CDR2 YYREEE (reference sequence). The sequenced sample was peripheral blood, obtained after neoadjuvant nivolumab, alone or with ipilimumab, at or shortly before surgery. This chain joins TRBV5-4 and TRBJ2-1; TRBD2 matches 15 bases. The receptor was derived from an adult with non-small cell lung cancer. CDR3 nucleotide sequence: TGTGCCAGCAGAGCCCCAGGGGGACTAGCGGGAGGAGAGCAGTTCTTC. Protein product: CASRAPGGLAGGEQFF.